One sample yielded the 22 T cell receptor beta chains listed below, sequenced in a study of Graves' ophthalmopathy and Graves' hyperthyroidism listed by TCRdb under 2018. Sequencing was carried out with an Illumina HiSeq 2000. For repertoire sequencing, TCR beta CDR3 regions were amplified from RNA transcripts. A first-round RT-PCR used HTBI primers with the Qiagen OneStep RT-PCR kit, followed by a second-round multiplex PCR, size selection and purification. TCRdb reran the public reads through fastp at Q25 and MiXCR, keeping productive beta chains. Entries that share a CDR3 protein sequence are merged under the most common genes and DNA. This sample lists hundreds of thousands of distinct CDR3 sequences; approximately 21% were detected once. The top ten hold roughly 6.9% of the sample. Sequencing was carried out using peripheral blood. The receptors were gathered from a woman aged 18-29 years with stable Graves' hyperthyroidism. Some clones in this sample may be carry-over from other donors' samples. Donor details come from another sample of the same person, matched by shared clones.

This clonotype was picked up one time. The chain links TRBV6-1 to TRBJ2-7, with D maybe TRBD2 (7 bases). CDR3 length equals 16 residues. V was trimmed by 2 bases and J by 2 bases, leaving 16 bases between them. Germline V lookup: CDR1 MNHNS, CDR2 SASEGT. DNA of the CDR3: TGTGCCAGCAGTGAAAGGTGGGGGGGGCTTGCCTACGAGCAGTACTTC. The encoded protein is CASSERWGGLAYEQYF.

The rearrangement uses TRBV12-3 or TRBV12-4 and TRBJ1-5; D gene unclear. CDR3 length equals 14 residues. With 0 bases removed from V and 9 bases from J, the gap between germline ends came to 12 bases. CDR3 in amino acids: CASSLAGRERPQHF. The CDR3 DNA reads as TGTGCCAGCAGTTTAGCTGGGCGTGAGCGGCCCCAGCATTTT.

This clonotype has just a few counts. The rearrangement joins TRBV29-1 to TRBJ2-5; D remains unclear. The CDR3 totals 13 residues. Germline CDR1 reads SQVTM; CDR2 reads ANQGSEA. V lost 7 bases and J lost 5, with 17 bases in between. The CDR3 bases are TGCAGCGGTGGATATGTAATCGGGGAGACCCAGTACTTC. Translation gives CSGGYVIGETQYF.

Many counts were recorded for this clonotype. The genes are TRBV6-4 and TRBJ1-1; no clear D gene. The CDR3 is made up of 15 amino acids. Germline CDR1 and CDR2: MRHNA and SNTAGT. V was shortened by 3 bases and J by 0 bases, with 11 bases between the two germline ends. The CDR3 nucleotides are TGTGCCAGCAGTGATCCGGGAGCCATGAACACTGAAGCTTTCTTT. Its protein is CASSDPGAMNTEAFF.

This clonotype was recorded a few times. This chain links TRBV3-1 with TRBJ1-1, with unresolved D. CDR1 and CDR2 from the germline V gene are LGHDT and YNNKEL (reference sequence). The ends were cut back, 3 bases at V and 5 bases at J, with 16 bases in the middle. The CDR3 has 15 residues. CDR3 region: CASSHDRVGKTEAFF. In DNA, the CDR3 is TGTGCCAGCAGCCACGACCGAGTGGGGAAGACTGAAGCTTTCTTT.

In this sample, this clonotype turned up a few times. CDR3 region: CASCPGLITNEQYF. The CDR3 nucleotides read TGTGCCAGCTGTCCGGGACTAATAACCAATGAGCAGTACTTC. The V gene is TRBV12-3 or TRBV12-4, the J gene TRBJ2-7; 7 bases line up with TRBD2. The CDR3 totals 14 residues. The junction had 14 bases not matched to a gene; V was cut back by 8 bases and J by 7 bases.

In its sample, this clonotype was seen once. The V gene is TRBV19, the J gene TRBJ1-1; 8 bases align to TRBD1. The CDR3 has 14 residues. Unmatched junction bases numbered 9, after V lost 4 bases and J lost 8 bases. Germline values: CDR1 LNHDA, CDR2 SQIVND (reference sequence). CDR3 in DNA: TGTGCCAGTAGTAGGGGACAGGTGATCACCGAAGCTTTCTTT. Translated, it gives CASSRGQVITEAFF.

This clonotype was seen a few times. The J gene is TRBJ1-2, the V gene TRBV6-5, with no clear D. The CDR3 sequence is 13 residues long. CDR1 and CDR2 (germline): MNHEY, SVGAGI. V lost 2 bases, J lost 8 bases, and 12 bases lay in between. This CDR3 is CASSYVQSRGYTF. CDR3 nucleotides: TGTGCCAGCAGTTACGTACAGTCGCGGGGCTACACCTTC.

This clonotype was counted many times. The chain has TRBV5-1 and TRBJ2-5; TRBD1 or TRBD2 may be the D gene (5 bases each). V was clipped by 7 bases and J by 2 bases, with 15 bases between them. Germline V gene sequence: CDR1 SGHRS, CDR2 YFSETQ. The CDR3 extends over 14 amino acids. The CDR3 spells CASRMTGGQETQYF. Written as DNA, the CDR3 is TGCGCCAGCCGAATGACTGGGGGACAAGAGACCCAGTACTTC.

This clonotype occurred a few times. CDR3 coding DNA: TGTGCCACCAGTGACTCGAAGGGCTCTGAAGCTTTCTTT. Translating gives CATSDSKGSEAFF. The J gene is TRBJ1-1, the V gene TRBV24-1; no clear D gene. CDR3 length equals 13 residues. V dropped 4 bases and J dropped 6 bases, with 11 bases sitting between them. The V gene's germline CDR1 is KGHDR and CDR2 SFDVKD.

This chain joins TRBV6-4 and TRBJ1-1; D ambiguous. The V end was cut by 6 bases, the J end by 1 base, with 15 bases between. CDR3 size: 15 residues. CDR1 is MRHNA, CDR2 SNTAGT, per germline. CDR3 DNA: TGTGCCAGCAGCCACCCCTCCGATGCGAACACTGAAGCTTTCTTT. Translating it yields CASSHPSDANTEAFF.

Only one count was recorded for this clonotype. The chain carries TRBV12-3 or TRBV12-4 and TRBJ1-3; 8 bases line up with TRBD1. The CDR3 has 15 residues. The J segment lost 4 bases and the V segment lost 5 bases, leaving 7 bases of the junction unmatched. This chain's CDR3 is CASSESTGEGNTIYF. CDR3 coding DNA: TGTGCCAGCAGTGAGTCGACAGGGGAGGGAAACACCATATATTTT.

In this sample, this clonotype turned up a few times. The J gene is TRBJ1-1, the V gene TRBV6-4; 7 bases line up with TRBD1. This CDR3 has 14 amino acids. With 2 bases clipped from V and 2 bases from J, the junction kept 2 bases outside the gene matches. Germline V gene data show CDR1 as MRHNA and CDR2 as SNTAGT. CDR3 in amino acids: CASSDGTENTEAFF. The CDR3 bases are TGTGCCAGCAGTGACGGGACAGAAAACACTGAAGCTTTCTTT.

The rearrangement uses TRBV30 and TRBJ1-5, with 7 positions matching TRBD1. CDR1 and CDR2 from the germline V gene are GTSNPN and SVGIG (reference sequence). The CDR3 has 14 amino acids. V was clipped by 5 bases and J by 4 bases; unmatched bases: 8. CDR3 coding DNA: TGTGCCTGGGCACTAAAACAGGGGAATCAGCCCCAGCATTTT. It encodes CAWALKQGNQPQHF.

This clonotype was recorded at least ten times. The rearrangement links TRBV5-1 to TRBJ2-7; 11 bases map to TRBD2. There are 15 residues in the CDR3. V was pared by 5 bases and J by 2 bases, with 6 bases of the junction left unmatched. Germline V gene lookup returns CDR1 SGHRS and CDR2 YFSETQ. CDR3 coding DNA: TGCGCCAGCAGTGCTACTAGCGGGGGAACCTACGAGCAGTACTTC. It codes for CASSATSGGTYEQYF.

This clonotype was recorded at least ten times. The chain uses TRBV7-3 and TRBJ2-2; 7 bases match TRBD2. Per the germline V gene, CDR1 is SGHTA and CDR2 is FQGTGA. The V and J ends lost 5 bases and 6 bases, in that order; junction bases with no gene match: 12. The CDR3 is 16 residues long. CDR3 sequence: CASSPTIAGLPGELFF. As DNA, the CDR3 is TGTGCCAGCAGCCCCACTATAGCGGGCCTACCCGGGGAGCTGTTTTTT.

This clonotype was counted a few times. The J gene is TRBJ2-7, the V gene TRBV15; no reliable D call. The CDR3 is 16 residues long. V was trimmed by 0 bases and J by 1 base, leaving 13 bases between them. Germline values: CDR1 LNHNV, CDR2 YYDKDF (reference sequence). CDR3 sequence reads: CATSRDRVQGSYEQYF. Here the CDR3 DNA reads TGTGCCACCAGCAGAGATCGTGTGCAAGGGTCCTACGAGCAGTACTTC.

This clonotype was observed many times. Since a much larger clone is just one base distant, this may be a read error. The J gene is TRBJ2-5, the V gene TRBV6-5; D may be TRBD2 (5 bases). The germline V gene encodes CDR1 MNHEY and CDR2 SVGAGI. The CDR3 is 14 residues long. The CDR3 sequence is CTSSYWPRGETQYF. The CDR3 DNA is TGTACCAGCAGTTACTGGCCCCGGGGAGAGACCCAGTACTTC.

This clonotype has at least ten counts. The chain combines TRBV7-8 with TRBJ2-7; D call uncertain. The CDR3 spans 14 residues. V lost 5 bases and J lost 6, with 17 bases in between. Germline values: CDR1 SGHVS, CDR2 FQNEAQ. This CDR3 is CASSLGLALIEQYF. CDR3 DNA sequence: TGTGCCAGCAGCCTAGGTCTCGCACTCATCGAGCAGTACTTC. The entire variable domain, with the rest obtained from reference TRBV7-8 and TRBJ2-7, is as follows: GAGVSQSPRYKVAKRGQDVALRCDPISGHVSLFWYQQALGQGPEFLTYFQNEAQLDKSGLPSDRFFAERPEGSVSTLKIQRTQQEDSAVYLCASSLGLALIEQYFGPGTRLTVT.

At least ten counts were recorded for this clonotype. At one boundary the junction diverges from the germline segment, which might be a read error. The rearrangement uses TRBV12-3 or TRBV12-4 and TRBJ2-7; D gene ambiguous. The CDR3 sequence is 14 residues long. The CDR3 DNA is TGTGCCAGCAGCTTAGTCGGCGGTGCGTACGAGCAGTACTTC. It codes for CASSLVGGAYEQYF.

This clonotype was seen more than once but under ten times. The rearrangement uses TRBV5-6 and TRBJ1-3; a weak D match, TRBD1 (6 bases). The CDR3 extends over 14 amino acids. Germline CDR1 SGHDT, CDR2 YYEEEE. The V gene lost 3 bases and the J gene lost 6 bases, with 13 bases spanning the gap. The CDR3 spells CASSSQGRENTIYF. The CDR3 DNA sequence: TGTGCCAGCAGCTCACAGGGACGGGAAAACACCATATATTTT.

This sequence joins TRBV6-2 or TRBV6-3 and TRBJ1-5; D perhaps matches TRBD1 (5 bases). V lost 5 bases and J lost 1, with 18 bases in between. The CDR3 length is 17 residues. The germline V gene encodes CDR1 MNHEY and CDR2 SVGEGT. Here the CDR3 DNA reads TGTGCCAGCAGTCACCCCGTTCAGGGCACGAGCAATCAGCCCCAGCATTTT. Translated: CASSHPVQGTSNQPQHF.